The entry below describes one T cell receptor beta chain. Its antigen is unknown. The entry originates in a study of cytomegalovirus exposure and HLA in healthy donors. PCR primers comprised 60 Vbeta and 13 Jbeta primers. Measured with immunoSEQ multiplex PCR; TCRdb has only the in-frame clones, and not every one. The table counts around 70,000 clones; 0.83% lies in the top ten. Study-wide results and limits: Being productive about 90% or about 30% of the time was typical of most TCR beta V segments in an earlier analysis. The study found most TCR sequences rare, yet found some public TCRs in many donors. Analysis was carried out at a later point, and it linked a missense DCLRE1C variant to TCR beta V- and J-gene trimming.

The receptor comes from a boy aged 5-17 years in good health and CMV-seronegative. Sequences were obtained from PBMCs.

The DNA of the CDR3 is TGTGCCAGCAGCTTAAACGGTAATGAAAAACTGTTTTTT. Protein sequence: CASSLNGNEKLFF. The chain couples TRBV7-9 to TRBJ1-4; D call uncertain. The CDR3 extends over 13 amino acids. Trimming removed 2 bases from V and 4 bases from J, with 5 bases in between. Germline-derived CDR1 and CDR2 are SEHNR and FQNEAQ (reference sequence).